Detailed here is one T cell receptor (beta chain). Antigen unknown. Using its own MiXCR run on the reads, TCRdb lists one record per CDR3 protein. The sample has 150,000 to 200,000 distinct CDR3 sequences, roughly 27% seen once. Trimming took off 4 bases at V and 2 bases at J, with 15 bases between the two ends. This CDR3 has 16 amino acids. These data come from a study of T cell repertoires in cytomegalovirus infection. Findings of the study overall: Based on cumulative public TCR beta family frequency, carriers of CMV plus the relevant HLA were identified. Dominating the ex vivo response were HLA-C-restricted CMV-specific TCR beta clonotypes.

The source material was PBMCs. The J gene is TRBJ1-5, the V gene TRBV12-3 or TRBV12-4; a possible D gene is TRBD1 (5 bases). The sequence was collected from a human donor in good health (CMV status not recorded). Some clones in this sample may be carry-over from other donors' samples. CDR3 coding DNA: TGTGCCAGCAGTTCCCGCCTGGGGGGGGGCAATCAGCCCCAGCATTTT. Residues: CASSSRLGGGNQPQHF.